This T cell receptor (beta chain) derives from a study of T cell changes during pregnancy in multiple sclerosis. The CDR3 is 14 residues long. Trimming left V 5 bases short and J 0 bases short, with 8 bases between. Germline V CDR1 and CDR2: MGHDK, SYGVNS. Sequencing used immunoSEQ multiplex PCR; TCRdb keeps in-frame clones, though not all of them. The sample shows around 99,000 clones, less than 95% of them seen only once. The sequence derives from a female donor in good health, enrolled as a control in a pregnancy study. The chain recombines TRBV25-1 with TRBJ1-3; no clear D gene. Specimen: peripheral blood, collected in the third trimester of pregnancy. CDR3 loop: CASSFAGSGNTIYF. The CDR3 nucleotides are TGTGCCAGCAGTTTTGCAGGCTCTGGAAACACCATATATTTT.